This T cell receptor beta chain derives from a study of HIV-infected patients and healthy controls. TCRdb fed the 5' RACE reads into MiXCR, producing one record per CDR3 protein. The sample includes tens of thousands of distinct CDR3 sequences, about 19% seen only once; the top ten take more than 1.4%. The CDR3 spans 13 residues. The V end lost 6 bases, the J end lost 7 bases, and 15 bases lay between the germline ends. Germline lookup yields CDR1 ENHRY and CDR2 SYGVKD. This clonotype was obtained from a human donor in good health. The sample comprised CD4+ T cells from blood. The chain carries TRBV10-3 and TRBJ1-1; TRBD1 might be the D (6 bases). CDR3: CAIRSGQAFEAFF. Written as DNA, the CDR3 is TGTGCCATCAGATCGGGACAAGCGTTTGAAGCTTTCTTT.